The T cell receptor (beta chain) described here comes from a study of cytomegalovirus exposure and HLA in healthy donors (dated by TCRdb to about 2017). Background on the whole study: The 666 repertoires of the first cohort and the roughly 110 validation repertoires were produced on the same platform, according to a later analysis. A separate validation cohort of approximately 130 different subjects was used in addition to the roughly 640-subject first cohort. The study was designed to test whether signatures of past pathogen exposure could be identified by cataloging public T cell receptors. To predict cytomegalovirus infection status, the study brought together high-throughput TCR immunosequencing, statistical association of individual TCRs with disease status, and machine learning.

Libraries were prepared through the immunoSEQ multiplex PCR assay. The authors' pipeline ran thus. A statistical classification framework was developed to diagnose cytomegalovirus status using the catalog of TCR beta chain sequences. Not all clones reach the TCRdb copy of this immuneACCESS table, which keeps in-frame sequences only. Checked studies attribute under half of the gap to unresolved V genes and leave the rest unexplained. V and J calls and clone size come straight from that table; D and trimming were deduced from the DNA. Within this sample are roughly 300,000 clones, with about nine tenths of them counted one time only. The ten biggest clones cover over 1% of the sample. The germline V gene supplies CDR1 SGHTA and CDR2 FQGNSA. V gives up 5 bases and J gives up 0 bases, and the segment between their germline ends measures 16 bases. The cysteine opens and the phenylalanine closes a CDR3 of 16 amino acids. Only the CDR3 DNA is retained, 48 bases long and in frame from the first base.

This clone has only a few counts. Which antigen it targets is not known. Qualities for individual bases were not recorded, and no much larger clone is one base off. The donors belonged to the validation cohort of around 130 subjects, which was separate from the approximately 700-subject first cohort. The paper's findings and limits, for the study overall: All 120 or so repertoires were used to score co-occurrence in the validation cohort in a later analysis, because that analysis had no HLA typing for the cohort. Three of the identified cytomegalovirus-associated TCR beta chains were confirmed in vitro to be specific for cytomegalovirus antigens. A later analysis found that TCRs clustered in the first cohort also tended to co-occur in the roughly 120 validation repertoires, with 94% of cluster scores above 0. According to the authors, the approach could potentially be generalized to other disease states and immunological phenotypes. The study listed over 150 TCR beta chains as associated with cytomegalovirus. While some public TCRs were present in many individuals, most TCR sequences turned up only very rarely across donors. The classifier was reported to diagnose cytomegalovirus status with high specificity and sensitivity in both the original and validation cohorts.

This clonotype was obtained from a woman aged 30 to 39 in good health and CMV-seropositive. Sample: PBMCs. The V and J genes are TRBV7-2 and TRBJ1-1; tentative D gene TRBD1, with 6 bases matching. The bases read TGTGCCAGCAGCCCACGAAGGGGGGGGATGAACACTGAAGCTTTCTTT. Its protein product is CASSPRRGGMNTEAFF.